This record concerns one T cell receptor (beta chain) sequence. The data originate from a study of blood T cell repertoires in COVID-19. Study information: T cells, B-cell-depleted T cells, or PBMCs supplied cDNA or gDNA.

This table comes from immunoSEQ multiplex PCR, and its TCRdb copy is limited to in-frame clones, with some not included. The sample includes about 410,000 clones, approximately 89% of them seen just once. CDR3 length: 11 amino acids. Germline V gene lookup returns CDR1 SEHNR and CDR2 FQNEAQ (reference sequence). With 4 bases removed from V and 12 bases from J, the gap between germline ends came to 13 bases. The sequence derives from a woman in her thirties or forties with COVID-19, enrolled during active disease. The rearrangement uses TRBV7-9 and TRBJ2-7; perhaps TRBD1 as D (5 bases). Input material: peripheral blood. CDR3 protein: CASSSGAGLYF. CDR3 sequence (DNA): TGTGCCAGCAGCTCCGGAGCAGGGCTGTACTTC.